This TCR beta chain derives from a study of T cell changes during pregnancy in multiple sclerosis (dated by TCRdb to the late 2010s). Concerning the study at large: Changes in the T cell repertoire over the course of pregnancy were examined in this study in women with multiple sclerosis.

With respect to this clone: Its cognate antigen has yet to be identified. No base qualities exist here, and no much larger clone lies one base off it.

Preparation of the library involved the immunoSEQ multiplex PCR assay. The source is immuneACCESS, and TCRdb retained only in-frame sequences with V and J called. Part of the clones is not carried over; for the studies checked, unresolved V genes explain less than half of this, and the remainder is unexplained. The sample table lists roughly 47,000 clones, around 91% of them with a count of one. Jointly, the top ten make up 6.5% to 8.5% of the sample. The sample in question was CD8+ T cells from peripheral blood mononuclear cells, obtained in the second trimester of pregnancy. The TCR originated in a female donor with multiple sclerosis, enrolled in a pregnancy study.

For the CDR3, the sequence is CASSPGGVELFF. The DNA sequence follows: TGTGCCAGCAGCCCCGGAGGCGTGGAGCTGTTTTTT. This receptor chain uses TRBV7-9 and TRBJ2-2; a weak D assignment points to TRBD2 (5 bases agree). V lost 5 bases and J lost 10 bases; the stretch between them is 11 bases long. The germline V gene encodes CDR1 SEHNR and CDR2 FQNEAQ (reference sequence). From the cysteine up to the phenylalanine, the CDR3 has a length of 12 residues. Solely the CDR3 DNA is kept, with 36 bases framed from the first base. With the portions outside the CDR3 filled from the reference TRBV7-9 and TRBJ2-2 genes, the complete variable region becomes DTGVSQNPRHKITKRGQNVTFRCDPISEHNRLYWYRQTLGQGPEFLTYFQNEAQLEKSRLLSDRFSAERPKGSFSTLEIQRTEQGDSAMYLCASSPGGVELFFGEGSRLTVL.